The 18 T cell receptor beta chains reported below all come from one sample, sequenced in a study of blood T cell repertoires in COVID-19. Sequencing was performed with immunoSEQ multiplex PCR; in TCRdb, only in-frame clones are kept and a portion is missing. The table has over 250,000 clones, approximately 90% seen once; the top ten hold approximately 9%. Sequences were obtained from PBMCs or T cells enriched from blood (not recorded which). These receptors originate from a woman in her late teens or twenties who had recovered from COVID-19.

V usage is TRBV7-2 and J usage is TRBJ1-2; D uncertain. This CDR3 has 14 amino acids. Germline CDR1 reads SGHTA; CDR2 reads FQGNSA. Between the trimmed V and J ends, which lost 5 bases and 1 base, there was a span of 11 bases. The CDR3 DNA follows: TGTGCCAGCAGCGTTCTACAGAGTAACTATGGCTACACCTTC. Its protein product is CASSVLQSNYGYTF.

Here the CDR3 reads CASSSSGNRFYEQYF. The DNA of the CDR3 is TGTGCCAGCAGTTCAAGCGGGAACAGGTTCTACGAGCAGTACTTC. The rearrangement links TRBV6-5 to TRBJ2-7; 7 nucleotides agree with TRBD2. V was clipped by 4 bases and J by 3 bases; unmatched bases: 9. CDR1 and CDR2 from the germline V gene are MNHEY and SVGAGI. The CDR3 sequence is 15 residues long.

The chain joins TRBV2 to TRBJ1-5; possibly TRBD1 for D (5 bases). The CDR3 totals 10 residues. Germline V gene data show CDR1 as SNHLY and CDR2 as FYNNEI. CDR3 region: CGGLNQPQHF. For the CDR3, the DNA is TGTGGGGGCCTCAATCAGCCCCAGCATTTT.

The chain has TRBV10-1 and TRBJ2-7; D unresolved. This CDR3 is built from 15 residues. V was shortened by 0 bases and J by 3 bases, with 12 bases between the two germline ends. Germline CDR1 and CDR2: WNHNN and SYGVQD (reference sequence). CDR3 nucleotides: TGCGCCAGCAGTGAGTCTCCATCCACTGACTACGAGCAGTACTTC. Translating it yields CASSESPSTDYEQYF.

This chain links TRBV3-1 (or the pseudogene TRBV3-2) with TRBJ1-3; D call uncertain. Germline CDR1 is LGHDT and CDR2 is YNNKEL (reference sequence). The V gene lost 5 bases and the J gene lost 3 bases, with 5 bases spanning the gap. This CDR3 comprises 12 residues. CDR3 protein: CASSGLGNTIYF. CDR3 DNA: TGTGCCAGCAGCGGACTTGGAAACACCATATATTTT.

This clone was recorded once. The chain recombines TRBV3-1 (or the pseudogene TRBV3-2) with TRBJ1-4; TRBD1 aligns across 7 bases. V shed 0 bases, J shed 5 bases, and the junction held 6 bases outside the gene matches. Germline CDR1 reads LGHDT; CDR2 reads YNNKEL (reference sequence). The CDR3 has 16 amino acids. DNA for the CDR3: TGTGCCAGCAGCCAAGATGGAGGGGGCGCAAATGAAAAACTGTTTTTT. Its translation: CASSQDGGGANEKLFF.

This clone was counted between two and nine times. This rearrangement joins TRBV7-8 to TRBJ2-7, with 11 bases that match TRBD2. The CDR3 runs to 13 residues. CDR1 is SGHVS, CDR2 FQNEAQ, per germline. J lost 7 bases, V lost 5 bases, and 4 bases had no gene match. CDR3 region: CASSVGLAGEQYF. The CDR3 DNA reads as TGTGCCAGCAGCGTCGGACTAGCGGGTGAGCAGTACTTC.

This chain uses TRBV11-3 with TRBJ2-5, with 10 bases aligning to TRBD1. The CDR3 covers 16 residues. Per germline, CDR1 SGHNT and CDR2 YENEEA. The V and J ends lost 2 bases and 5 bases, in that order; junction bases with no gene match: 8. CDR3 protein: CASSLTAGTGVETQYF. The CDR3 bases are TGTGCCAGCAGCTTAACCGCCGGGACAGGGGTTGAGACCCAGTACTTC. The full variable domain, its missing parts supplied by reference TRBV11-3 and TRBJ2-5, is EAGVVQSPRYKIIEKKQPVAFWCNPISGHNTLYWYLQNLGQGPELLIRYENEEAVDDSQLPKDRFSAERLKGVDSTLKIQPAELGDSAVYLCASSLTAGTGVETQYFGPGTRLLVL.

Written as DNA, the CDR3 is TGTGCCAGCAGCTGGGGGGGTTACGAGCAGTACTTC. Translation: CASSWGGYEQYF. The V gene is TRBV5-4, the J gene TRBJ2-7; 7 nucleotides align to TRBD2. The V segment lost 3 bases and the J segment 4 bases; nucleotides outside the gene matches: 1. The CDR3 contains 12 residues. Germline loops: CDR1 SGHNT, CDR2 YYREEE (reference sequence).

A few counts support this clone. The chain is built from TRBV3-1 (or the pseudogene TRBV3-2) and TRBJ1-2, with D possibly matching TRBD1 (6 bases). CDR1 is LGHDT, CDR2 YNNKEL, per germline (reference sequence). Trimming cost V 0 bases and J 7 bases, with 15 bases left between them. This CDR3 is built from 15 residues. CDR3 in DNA: TGTGCCAGCAGCCAAGACGTCGGGGGGCGCAGTGGCTACACCTTC. Its protein is CASSQDVGGRSGYTF.

The chain employs TRBV30 and TRBJ1-1; no clear D gene. The germline V gene encodes CDR1 GTSNPN and CDR2 SVGIG (reference sequence). The CDR3 has 13 amino acids. V was trimmed by 0 bases and J by 0 bases, leaving 5 bases between them. CDR3 protein: CAWSVSMNTEAFF. The CDR3 nucleotides read TGTGCCTGGAGTGTAAGCATGAACACTGAAGCTTTCTTT.

J is TRBJ1-1 and V is TRBV5-4, with TRBD1 identical over 10 bases. The length of the CDR3 is 16 residues. CDR1 and CDR2 from the germline V gene are SGHNT and YYREEE (reference sequence). V was clipped by 4 bases and J by 1 base; unmatched bases: 7. CDR3 nucleotide sequence: TGTGCCAGCAGCCCCCGACAGGGGGCTTCGAACACTGAAGCTTTCTTT. Translation: CASSPRQGASNTEAFF.

This clone was detected a few times. This chain uses TRBV14 with TRBJ2-7; no reliable D call. V was cut by 6 bases and J by 6 bases, with 12 bases left in between. The CDR3 spans 12 residues. Germline V CDR1 and CDR2: SGHDN, FVKESK. The CDR3 nucleotides read TGTGCCAGCAGTCCAGGATCTGGCGAGCAGTACTTC. Encoded protein: CASSPGSGEQYF.

This chain links TRBV3-1 (or the pseudogene TRBV3-2) with TRBJ1-6; tentatively, D is TRBD1 (6 bases). V was clipped by 2 bases and J by 7 bases, with 21 bases between them. Germline loops: CDR1 LGHDT, CDR2 YNNKEL (reference sequence). The CDR3 contains 18 residues. The CDR3 DNA follows: TGTGCCAGCAGCCAAATTCAAGGAGGGGGACTAAAAAATTCACCCCTCCACTTT. This codes for CASSQIQGGGLKNSPLHF.

This clone has only one observation. The gene calls are TRBV5-1 and TRBJ2-7; D remains unclear. Per the germline V gene, CDR1 is SGHRS and CDR2 is YFSETQ. There are 14 residues in the CDR3. With 0 bases removed from V and 6 bases from J, the gap between germline ends came to 13 bases. The CDR3 region is CASSLDGPPREQYF. CDR3 nucleotide sequence: TGCGCCAGCAGCTTGGACGGTCCTCCGCGCGAGCAGTACTTC.

The chain employs TRBV6-2 or TRBV6-3 and TRBJ2-6; no clear D. The CDR3 sequence is 15 residues long. Germline values: CDR1 MNHEY, CDR2 SVGEGT. With 1 base removed from V and 0 bases from J, the gap between germline ends came to 4 bases. The CDR3 bases are TGTGCCAGCAGTTACTACAACTCTGGGGCCAACGTCCTGACTTTC. Encoded protein: CASSYYNSGANVLTF.

The rearrangement joins TRBV5-5 to TRBJ1-6; a weak D match, TRBD1 (5 bases). Trimming took off 4 bases at V and 9 bases at J, with 23 bases between the two ends. The CDR3 sequence is 17 residues long. CDR1 is SGHKS and CDR2 is YYEKEE in the germline V gene (reference sequence). For the CDR3, the DNA is TGTGCCAGCAGCAGGGACCGACTAGCGGGGAATGTTTCACCCCTCCACTTT. Translating gives CASSRDRLAGNVSPLHF.

This clone appeared once. The chain carries TRBV19 and TRBJ1-6; TRBD1 is a possible D gene (5 bases). In germline, CDR1 is LNHDA, CDR2 SQIVND (reference sequence). This CDR3 is built from 14 residues. Deletions cut 3 bases from V and 7 bases from J, with 10 bases between. In nucleotides, the CDR3 is TGTGCCAGTAGTATTTGGACAAACAATTCACCCCTCCACTTT. As protein: CASSIWTNNSPLHF.